The source of this TCR beta chain is a study of T cell repertoires in cytomegalovirus infection. As for the study in general: Through public TCR beta signatures, both CMV infection and matching HLA type were indicated.

With regard to this clonotype: Its specificity is unknown.

TCRdb re-analysed the reads in MiXCR, keeping a single row per CDR3 protein. The data show roughly 300,000 distinct CDR3 sequences, around a tenth seen once. V lost 8 bases and J lost 6, with 8 bases in between. The CDR3 has 11 residues. Per germline, CDR1 SGHAT and CDR2 FQNNGV. Study-level points and caveats: HLA-C-restricted, CMV-specific TCR beta clonotypes were dominant ex vivo. Cumulative public TCR beta family frequency identified CMV carriers with the relevant HLA.

The sequence came from a human donor in good health (CMV status not recorded). Some clones in this sample may be carry-over from other donors' samples. V gene TRBV11-2 combines with J gene TRBJ2-1; D unclear. What was sequenced was PBMCs. The CDR3 bases are TGTGCCAGCCTTCTATTCAATGAGCAGTTCTTC. It yields the protein CASLLFNEQFF.